The 4 T cell receptor beta chains listed next were all sequenced from one sample in a study of T cell responses to AZD1222 COVID-19 vaccine. TCRdb keeps only in-frame clones here, not all; method: immunoSEQ multiplex PCR. Found here are about 160,000 clones, around 95% of them singletons; the top ten hold around 1.3%. Sequenced here: peripheral blood, sampled on day 0 of AZD1222 vaccination. The source is an adult in good health.

This clone has more than one count but fewer than ten. CDR3 sequence: CASLASGTDTQYF. The DNA for the CDR3 is TGTGCCAGCTTGGCTAGCGGCACAGATACGCAGTATTTT. The chain employs TRBV11-2 and TRBJ2-3, with D perhaps TRBD2 (6 bases). The length of the CDR3 is 13 residues. Trimming stripped 8 bases from V and 1 base from J, with 10 bases between. Germline lookup yields CDR1 SGHAT and CDR2 FQNNGV. The variable domain in full, completed from reference TRBV11-2 and TRBJ2-3, reads EAGVAQSPRYKIIEKRQSVAFWCNPISGHATLYWYQQILGQGPKLLIQFQNNGVVDDSQLPKDRFSAERLKGVDSTLKIQPAKLEDSAVYLCASLASGTDTQYFGPGTRLTVL.

V and J are TRBV19 and TRBJ1-1; D is undetermined. CDR3 size: 17 residues. V was shortened by 0 bases and J by 5 bases, with 19 bases between the two germline ends. CDR1 and CDR2 from the germline V gene are LNHDA and SQIVND (reference sequence). The CDR3 here is CASSIDPGPQIGTEAFF. The CDR3, as DNA: TGTGCCAGTAGTATAGACCCCGGGCCTCAAATTGGGACTGAAGCTTTCTTT.

This clone was found once. CDR3: CASSLVFNYGYTF. For the CDR3, the DNA is TGTGCCAGCAGCCTAGTTTTTAACTATGGCTACACCTTC. The V and J genes are TRBV25-1 and TRBJ1-2; D unclear. The CDR3 length is 13 residues. CDR1 is MGHDK and CDR2 is SYGVNS in the germline V gene. The V gene lost 6 bases and the J gene lost 1 base, with 9 bases spanning the gap.

The chain employs TRBV10-3 and TRBJ1-2; D remains ambiguous. Germline-derived CDR1 and CDR2 are ENHRY and SYGVKD. CDR3 length: 13 residues. Trimming took 6 bases from V and 2 from J, leaving 10 bases between them. CDR3 in amino acids: CAIRHPENYGYTF. The CDR3, as DNA: TGTGCCATCAGGCATCCGGAAAACTATGGCTACACCTTC.